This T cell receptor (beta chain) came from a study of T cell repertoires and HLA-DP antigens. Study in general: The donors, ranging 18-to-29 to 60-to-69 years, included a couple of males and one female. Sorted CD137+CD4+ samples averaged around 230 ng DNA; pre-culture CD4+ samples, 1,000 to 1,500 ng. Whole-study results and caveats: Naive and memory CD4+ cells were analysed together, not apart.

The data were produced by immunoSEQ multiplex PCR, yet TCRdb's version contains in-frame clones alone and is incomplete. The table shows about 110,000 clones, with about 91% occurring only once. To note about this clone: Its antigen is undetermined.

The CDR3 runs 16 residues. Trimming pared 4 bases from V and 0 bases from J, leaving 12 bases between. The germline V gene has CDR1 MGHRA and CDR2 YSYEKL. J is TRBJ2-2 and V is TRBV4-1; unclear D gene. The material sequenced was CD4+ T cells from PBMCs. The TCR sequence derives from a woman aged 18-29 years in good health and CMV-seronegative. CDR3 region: CASSRTTAANTGELFF. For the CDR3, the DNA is TGCGCCAGCAGCCGAACCACAGCCGCGAACACCGGGGAGCTGTTTTTT.